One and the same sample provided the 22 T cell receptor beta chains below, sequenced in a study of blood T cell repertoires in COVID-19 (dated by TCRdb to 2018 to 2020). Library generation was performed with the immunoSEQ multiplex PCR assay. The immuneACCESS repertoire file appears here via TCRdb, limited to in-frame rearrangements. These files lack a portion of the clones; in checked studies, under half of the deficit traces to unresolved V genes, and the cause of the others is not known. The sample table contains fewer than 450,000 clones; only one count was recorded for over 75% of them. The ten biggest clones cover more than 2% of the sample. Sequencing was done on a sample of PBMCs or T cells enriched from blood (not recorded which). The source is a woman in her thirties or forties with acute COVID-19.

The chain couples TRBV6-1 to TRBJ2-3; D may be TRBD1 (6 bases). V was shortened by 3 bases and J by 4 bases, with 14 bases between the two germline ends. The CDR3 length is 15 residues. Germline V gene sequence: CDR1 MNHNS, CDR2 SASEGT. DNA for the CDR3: TGTGCCAGCAGTGAGTTGTGGCAGGGGTCAGATACGCAGTATTTT. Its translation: CASSELWQGSDTQYF.

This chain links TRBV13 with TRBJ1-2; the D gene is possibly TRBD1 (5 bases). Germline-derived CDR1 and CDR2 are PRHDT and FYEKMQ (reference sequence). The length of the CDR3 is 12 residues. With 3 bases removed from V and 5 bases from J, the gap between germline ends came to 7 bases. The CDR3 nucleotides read TGTGCCAGCAGCTTGGAGGGGTATGGCTACACCTTC. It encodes CASSLEGYGYTF.

CDR3 bases: TGTGCCAGCAGTGAATCAGGGGCGGATGGCTACACCTTC. It yields the protein CASSESGADGYTF. V gene TRBV25-1 combines with J gene TRBJ1-2, with D perhaps TRBD1 (6 bases). CDR3 length: 13 residues. V shed 1 base and J shed 6 bases, with 9 bases lying between them. CDR1 and CDR2 (germline): MGHDK, SYGVNS.

The CDR3 sequence: CASSVPGQGLDGYTF. DNA for the CDR3: TGTGCCAGCAGCGTACCGGGACAGGGCTTGGATGGCTACACCTTC. V usage is TRBV9 and J usage is TRBJ1-2; 9 nucleotides match TRBD1. Germline assignment: CDR1 SGDLS and CDR2 YYNGEE. This CDR3 is built from 15 residues. The trim removed 1 base at V and 6 bases at J, leaving 7 bases unmatched.

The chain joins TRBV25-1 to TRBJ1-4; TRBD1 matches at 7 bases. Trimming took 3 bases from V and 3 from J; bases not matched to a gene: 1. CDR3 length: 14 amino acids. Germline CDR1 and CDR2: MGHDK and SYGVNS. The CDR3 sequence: CASSEGQSNEKLFF. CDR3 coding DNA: TGTGCCAGCAGTGAGGGACAGTCTAATGAAAAACTGTTTTTT.

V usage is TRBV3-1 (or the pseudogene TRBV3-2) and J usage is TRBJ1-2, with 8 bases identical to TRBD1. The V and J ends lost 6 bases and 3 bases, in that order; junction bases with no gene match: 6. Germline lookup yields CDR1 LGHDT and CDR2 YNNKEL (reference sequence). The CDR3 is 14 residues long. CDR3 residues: CASRGRGHDYGYTF. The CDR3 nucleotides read TGTGCCAGCAGAGGCAGGGGGCATGACTATGGCTACACCTTC.

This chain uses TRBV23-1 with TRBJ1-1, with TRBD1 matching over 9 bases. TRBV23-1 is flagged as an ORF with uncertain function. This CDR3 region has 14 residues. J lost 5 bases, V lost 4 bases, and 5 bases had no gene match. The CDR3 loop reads CASSLDRGGTEAFF. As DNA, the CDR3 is TGCGCCAGCAGTCTGGACAGGGGAGGAACTGAAGCTTTCTTT.

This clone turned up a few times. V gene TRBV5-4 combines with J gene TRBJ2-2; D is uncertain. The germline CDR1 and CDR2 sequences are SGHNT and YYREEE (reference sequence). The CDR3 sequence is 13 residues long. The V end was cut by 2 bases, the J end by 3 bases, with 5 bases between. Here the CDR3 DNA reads TGTGCCAGCAGCTTTAGCCACACCGGGGAGCTGTTTTTT. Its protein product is CASSFSHTGELFF.

CDR3 protein: CASSAGTGPYEQYF. CDR3 nucleotide sequence: TGTGCCAGCAGCGCAGGGACAGGGCCCTACGAGCAGTACTTC. The V gene is TRBV13, the J gene TRBJ2-7, with 9 bases lining up with TRBD1. CDR1 and CDR2 (germline): PRHDT, FYEKMQ (reference sequence). Trimming removed 5 bases from V and 2 bases from J; junction bases left unmatched: 4. The CDR3 loop spans 14 amino acids.

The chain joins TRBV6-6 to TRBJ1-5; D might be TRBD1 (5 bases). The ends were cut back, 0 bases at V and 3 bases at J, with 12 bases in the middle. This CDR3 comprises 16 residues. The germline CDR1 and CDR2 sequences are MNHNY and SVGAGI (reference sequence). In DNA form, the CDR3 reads TGTGCCAGCAGTTACTCGAGCAGGGAACTCAATCAGCCCCAGCATTTT. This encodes CASSYSSRELNQPQHF.

The CDR3 nucleotides read TGCGCCAGCAGCTTGGCCGGAGGCACCAACTCTGGAAACACCATATATTTT. Translated: CASSLAGGTNSGNTIYF. The rearrangement joins TRBV5-1 to TRBJ1-3; the D is unclear. V was trimmed by 0 bases and J by 0 bases, leaving 13 bases between them. This CDR3 comprises 17 residues. CDR1 is SGHRS, CDR2 YFSETQ, per germline.

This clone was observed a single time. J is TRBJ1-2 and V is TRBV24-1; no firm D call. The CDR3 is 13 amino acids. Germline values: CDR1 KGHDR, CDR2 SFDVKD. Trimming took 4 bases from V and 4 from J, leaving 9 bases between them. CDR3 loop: CATSEQPFYGYTF. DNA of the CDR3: TGTGCCACCAGTGAACAGCCTTTCTATGGCTACACCTTC.

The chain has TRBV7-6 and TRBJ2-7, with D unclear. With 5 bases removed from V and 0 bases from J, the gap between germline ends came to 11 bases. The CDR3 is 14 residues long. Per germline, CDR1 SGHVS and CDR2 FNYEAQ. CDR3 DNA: TGTGCCAGCAGCAGATTAAGGAGCTCCTACGAGCAGTACTTC. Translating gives CASSRLRSSYEQYF.

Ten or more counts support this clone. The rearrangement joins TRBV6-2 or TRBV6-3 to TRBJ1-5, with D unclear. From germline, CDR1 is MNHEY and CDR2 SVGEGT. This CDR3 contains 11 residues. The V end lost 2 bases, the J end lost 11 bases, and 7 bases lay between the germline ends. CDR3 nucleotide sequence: TGTGCCAGCAGTTACGGAGGGACCCAGCATTTT. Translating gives CASSYGGTQHF.

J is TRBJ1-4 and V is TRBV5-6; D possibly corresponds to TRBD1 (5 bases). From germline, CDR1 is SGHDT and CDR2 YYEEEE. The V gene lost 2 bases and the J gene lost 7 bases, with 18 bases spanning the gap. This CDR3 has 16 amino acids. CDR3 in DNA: TGTGCCAGCAGCTTTAGAATAGCAGGAGGGGCTGAAAAACTGTTTTTT. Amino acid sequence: CASSFRIAGGAEKLFF.

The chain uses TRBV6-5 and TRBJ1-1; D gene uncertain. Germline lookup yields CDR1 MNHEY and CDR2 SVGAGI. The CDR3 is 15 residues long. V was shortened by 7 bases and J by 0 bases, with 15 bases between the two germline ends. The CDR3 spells CASKRGSRLNTEAFF. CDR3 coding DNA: TGTGCCAGCAAGCGCGGATCTCGCCTGAACACTGAAGCTTTCTTT.

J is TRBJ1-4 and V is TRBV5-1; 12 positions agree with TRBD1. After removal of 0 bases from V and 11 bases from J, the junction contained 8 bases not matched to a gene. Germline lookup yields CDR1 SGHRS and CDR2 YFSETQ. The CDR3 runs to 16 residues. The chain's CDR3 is CASSLGPGQGARKLFF. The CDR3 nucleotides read TGCGCCAGCAGCTTGGGTCCGGGACAGGGGGCCAGGAAACTGTTTTTT. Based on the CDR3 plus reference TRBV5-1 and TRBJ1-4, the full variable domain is KAGVTQTPRYLIKTRGQQVTLSCSPISGHRSVSWYQQTPGQGLQFLFEYFSETQRNKGNFPGRFSGRQFSNSRSEMNVSTLELGDSALYLCASSLGPGQGARKLFFGSGTQLSVL.

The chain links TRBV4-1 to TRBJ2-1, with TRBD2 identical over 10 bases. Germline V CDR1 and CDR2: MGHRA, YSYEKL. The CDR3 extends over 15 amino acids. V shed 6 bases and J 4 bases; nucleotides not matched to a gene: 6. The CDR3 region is CASSRRTSGYNEQFF. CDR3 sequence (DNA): TGCGCCAGCAGTAGACGGACTAGCGGATACAATGAGCAGTTCTTC.

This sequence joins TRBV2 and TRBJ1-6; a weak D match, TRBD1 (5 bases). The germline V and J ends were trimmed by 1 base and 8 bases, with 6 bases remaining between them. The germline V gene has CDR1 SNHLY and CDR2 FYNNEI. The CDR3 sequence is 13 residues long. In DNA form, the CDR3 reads TGTGCCAGCAGTGAAGACAGGCATTCACCCCTCCACTTT. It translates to CASSEDRHSPLHF. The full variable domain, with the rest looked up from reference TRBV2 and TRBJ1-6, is EPEVTQTPSHQVTQMGQEVILRCVPISNHLYFYWYRQILGQKVEFLVSFYNNEISEKSEIFDDQFSVERPDGSNFTLKIRSTKLEDSAMYFCASSEDRHSPLHFGNGTRLTVT.

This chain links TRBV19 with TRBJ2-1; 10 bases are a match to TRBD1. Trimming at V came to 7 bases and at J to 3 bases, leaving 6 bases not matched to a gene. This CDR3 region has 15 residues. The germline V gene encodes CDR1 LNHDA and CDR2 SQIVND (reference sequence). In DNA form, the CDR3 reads TGTGCCAGTACAAGACAGGGGGCGGTCTACAATGAGCAGTTCTTC. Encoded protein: CASTRQGAVYNEQFF.

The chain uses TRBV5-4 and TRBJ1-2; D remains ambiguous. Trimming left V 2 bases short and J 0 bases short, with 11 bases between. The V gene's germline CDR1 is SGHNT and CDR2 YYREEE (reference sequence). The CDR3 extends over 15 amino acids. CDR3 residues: CASSLSRGTNYGYTF. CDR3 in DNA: TGTGCCAGCAGCTTAAGTCGAGGGACTAACTATGGCTACACCTTC.

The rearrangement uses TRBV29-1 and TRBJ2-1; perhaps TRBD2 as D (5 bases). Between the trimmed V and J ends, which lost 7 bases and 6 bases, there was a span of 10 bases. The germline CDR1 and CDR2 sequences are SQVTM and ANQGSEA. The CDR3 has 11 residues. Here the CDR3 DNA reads TGCAGCGGAGGGCCCGTCAATGAGCAGTTCTTC. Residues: CSGGPVNEQFF.